At least ten counts were recorded for the clone carrying this T cell receptor beta chain. Its specificity is unknown. From RNA transcripts, TCR beta CDR3 regions were amplified. Primed by the HTBI set, a first-round RT-PCR was run on the TCR CDR3. Using its own MiXCR run on the multiplex PCR reads, TCRdb lists one record per CDR3 protein. This sample yields roughly 600,000 distinct CDR3 sequences, of which more than 12% are seen a single time; about 12% belongs to the top ten. These data belong to a study of T cells in Graves' hyperthyroidism and ophthalmopathy. The CDR3 totals 13 residues. Trimming removed 5 bases at V and 0 bases at J, with 7 bases between. CDR1 is MDHEN, CDR2 SYDVKM, per germline. At least 3 on the Clinical Activity Score was recorded for ophthalmopathy patients, who also had NOSPECS grade at least 4 and duration under 3 months. Researchers barred patients who had uncontrolled infection, other autoimmune disease, pregnancy or lactation.

Overall study findings and caveats: The model predicted ophthalmopathy a median roughly six months before onset.

The sample consisted of blood. This receptor was identified in a woman aged 50 to 60 with Graves' ophthalmopathy. The genes are TRBV28 and TRBJ1-1; D is unclear. This chain's CDR3 is CASSRLLNTEAFF. Written as DNA, the CDR3 is TGTGCCAGCAGTCGCCTACTGAACACTGAAGCTTTCTTT.